The clone carrying this T cell receptor beta chain has more than one count but fewer than ten. Donors had localized lung adenocarcinoma, a non-small cell lung cancer. This record belongs to a study of CD4 and CD8 cells across lung adenocarcinoma regions. TCRdb redid the calling of the PCR reads with MiXCR, one entry per CDR3 protein. The sample contains 15,000 to 20,000 distinct CDR3 sequences, 50% of which appear only once. Sequenced sample: CD8+ T cells from the margin of a lung tumor. This receptor was obtained from a male donor with lung adenocarcinoma. The CD4 and CD8 labels of this study may be unreliable.

The CDR3 loop is CASSVGKGNYEQYF. The CDR3 DNA reads as TGTGCCAGCAGCGTAGGGAAGGGAAACTACGAGCAGTACTTC. The chain uses TRBV9 and TRBJ2-5; D is undetermined. The end of the DNA aligns better with TRBJ2-7, so the J call may be wrong. CDR3 length: 14 residues. Germline loops: CDR1 SGDLS, CDR2 YYNGEE.